This T cell receptor beta chain was recorded in a study of immune characterization of retroperitoneal liposarcoma. Germline CDR1 and CDR2: WNHNN and SYGVQD (reference sequence). This CDR3 is built from 13 residues. TCRdb itself ran the PCR reads through MiXCR, one entry per CDR3 protein. This repertoire shows about 12,000 distinct CDR3 sequences, over 25% found once; its top ten account for 9.1%. By its share, this clonotype is large. The TCR was taken from a female donor with retroperitoneal liposarcoma. Specimen: tumor tissue. The rearrangement links TRBV10-1 to TRBJ2-5; 8 nucleotides align to TRBD2. With the DNA end fitting TRBJ2-7 better, the J assignment may be wrong. The CDR3 nucleotides read TGCGCCAGCAGTCCGAGCGGGAGCGGCGAGCAGTACTTC. Protein sequence: CASSPSGSGEQYF.